The 18 T cell receptor beta chains presented below share a single source sample, sequenced in a study of cytomegalovirus exposure and HLA in healthy donors. A multiplex PCR was run with 60 Vbeta primers and 13 Jbeta primers. Method: immunoSEQ multiplex PCR; TCRdb's copy keeps in-frame clones and lacks some. Of 170,000 or so clones in the sample, 80% were seen once. The specimen was PBMCs. These receptors were taken from a man in his thirties or forties in good health and CMV-seropositive.

The chain couples TRBV2 to TRBJ1-6; D unresolved. There are 15 residues in the CDR3. Germline lookup yields CDR1 SNHLY and CDR2 FYNNEI. Trimming cost V 7 bases and J 7 bases, with 17 bases left between them. This CDR3 reads CASIWLSVENSPLHF. The CDR3 DNA reads as TGTGCCAGCATCTGGCTCTCGGTGGAGAATTCACCCCTCCACTTT. The full variable domain, its missing parts supplied by reference TRBV2 and TRBJ1-6, is EPEVTQTPSHQVTQMGQEVILRCVPISNHLYFYWYRQILGQKVEFLVSFYNNEISEKSEIFDDQFSVERPDGSNFTLKIRSTKLEDSAMYFCASIWLSVENSPLHFGNGTRLTVT.

This sequence joins TRBV7-9 and TRBJ1-1; 7 bases match TRBD1. This CDR3 comprises 14 residues. The trim removed 3 bases at V and 5 bases at J, leaving 6 bases unmatched. CDR1 and CDR2 (germline): SEHNR, FQNEAQ (reference sequence). The CDR3 sequence: CASSFSTGRTEAFF. In nucleotides, the CDR3 is TGTGCCAGCAGCTTTTCGACAGGGCGGACTGAAGCTTTCTTT.

The rearrangement links TRBV10-3 to TRBJ2-2; 7 bases are shared with TRBD1. The V gene end was trimmed by 10 bases and the J gene end by 2 bases; junction bases not matched to a gene: 7. Per germline, CDR1 ENHRY and CDR2 SYGVKD. The CDR3 runs to 14 residues. Here the CDR3 reads CASSDRTNTGELFF. The CDR3 DNA is TGTGCCAGCTCGGACAGGACCAACACCGGGGAGCTGTTTTTT.

The gene calls are TRBV10-1 and TRBJ2-7, with 14 nucleotides matching TRBD2. The CDR3 totals 15 residues. Germline V gene data show CDR1 as WNHNN and CDR2 as SYGVQD (reference sequence). Trimming cost V 9 bases and J 7 bases; bases outside gene matches: 11. CDR3 DNA: TGCGCCAGTCCCGGGACTAGCGGGGGACCCTTAGAGCAGTACTTC. Translation gives CASPGTSGGPLEQYF.

The chain employs TRBV28 and TRBJ2-3; D perhaps matches TRBD2 (5 bases). V lost 5 bases and J 0 bases, leaving 18 bases between the germline ends. Germline-derived CDR1 and CDR2 are MDHEN and SYDVKM. The CDR3 totals 17 residues. The CDR3 is CASSPLGSSRSTDTQYF. CDR3 sequence (DNA): TGTGCCAGCAGTCCCCTAGGGTCTAGCCGTAGCACAGATACGCAGTATTTT.

This clone was seen only a few times. V usage is TRBV30 and J usage is TRBJ2-5, with no clear D. Germline V gene data show CDR1 as GTSNPN and CDR2 as SVGIG (reference sequence). The CDR3 consists of 13 residues. V was trimmed by 4 bases and J by 5 bases, leaving 14 bases between them. The CDR3, as DNA: TGTGCCTGGAACTCGGGTCCGAGGGAGACCCAGTACTTC. Residues: CAWNSGPRETQYF.

This clone was counted once. V is TRBV7-9 and J is TRBJ2-5; perhaps TRBD1 as D (6 bases). This CDR3 region has 13 residues. Germline CDR1 and CDR2: SEHNR and FQNEAQ (reference sequence). Trimming removed 6 bases from V and 4 bases from J, with 12 bases in between. CDR3 sequence (DNA): TGTGCCAGCAGGGACAGTTACGGAGAGACCCAGTACTTC. Amino acid sequence: CASRDSYGETQYF.

The chain combines TRBV4-1 with TRBJ2-3; 13 bases align to TRBD2. CDR3 size: 17 residues. Per germline, CDR1 MGHRA and CDR2 YSYEKL. V dropped 0 bases and J dropped 6; count of bases not matched to a gene: 6. Here the CDR3 reads CASSQEGLAGRFDTQYF. CDR3 in DNA: TGCGCCAGCAGCCAAGAGGGACTAGCGGGACGGTTCGATACGCAGTATTTT.

The CDR3 here is CSVVDSSNTEAFF. The CDR3 DNA reads TGCAGCGTTGTTGACAGTTCGAACACTGAAGCTTTCTTT. V and J are TRBV29-1 and TRBJ1-1, with D possibly being TRBD1 (5 bases). CDR1 is SQVTM, CDR2 ANQGSEA, per germline. This CDR3 is 13 amino acids long. Trimming cost V 4 bases and J 1 base, with 10 bases left between them.

The chain recombines TRBV19 with TRBJ1-5, with 8 bases matching TRBD1. Germline assignment: CDR1 LNHDA and CDR2 SQIVND (reference sequence). V lost 6 bases and J lost 9; bases outside the gene matches: 10. The CDR3 is made up of 14 amino acids. CDR3 sequence reads: CASRVQQGERPQHF. DNA of the CDR3: TGTGCCAGTAGGGTACAACAGGGGGAGCGGCCCCAGCATTTT. Supplemented by reference TRBV19 and TRBJ1-5, the full variable domain reads DGGITQSPKYLFRKEGQNVTLSCEQNLNHDAMYWYRQDPGQGLRLIYYSQIVNDFQKGDIAEGYSVSREKKESFPLTVTSAQKNPTAFYLCASRVQQGERPQHFGDGTRLSIL.

The chain employs TRBV6-1 and TRBJ2-3; the match to TRBD2 covers 7 bases. The CDR3 is 15 amino acids. V shed 3 bases and J 4 bases; nucleotides not matched to a gene: 7. Germline V gives CDR1 MNHNS, CDR2 SASEGT. CDR3: CASSEYLAAADTQYF. The DNA of the CDR3 is TGTGCCAGCAGTGAGTATCTAGCGGCTGCAGATACGCAGTATTTT.

This clone was counted a few times. The chain employs TRBV11-2 and TRBJ2-2; D call uncertain. The CDR3 is 15 residues long. Germline loops: CDR1 SGHAT, CDR2 FQNNGV. Between the trimmed V and J ends, which lost 0 bases and 1 base, there was a span of 6 bases. The CDR3 reads CASSLDLRNTGELFF. In DNA, the CDR3 is TGTGCCAGCAGCTTAGATCTGAGGAACACCGGGGAGCTGTTTTTT.

V and J are TRBV27 and TRBJ2-1; TRBD1 matches at 9 bases. The CDR3 length is 15 residues. V gave up 2 bases and J gave up 5 bases; unmatched junction bases: 4. The germline CDR1 and CDR2 sequences are MNHEY and SMNVEV (reference sequence). The CDR3 loop reads CASSLPDRGHNEQFF. In DNA form, the CDR3 reads TGTGCCAGCAGTTTACCGGACAGGGGTCACAATGAGCAGTTCTTC.

The chain joins TRBV5-1 to TRBJ2-2; tentatively, D is TRBD2 (6 bases). CDR3 length: 19 residues. CDR1 and CDR2 (germline): SGHRS, YFSETQ. V lost 2 bases and J 1 base, leaving 21 bases between the germline ends. CDR3 protein: CASSLQMGGPLGNTGELFF. The CDR3 bases are TGCGCCAGCAGCTTACAGATGGGAGGCCCATTAGGGAACACCGGGGAGCTGTTTTTT.

This chain links TRBV19 with TRBJ1-2; D is ambiguous. The germline V and J ends were trimmed by 4 bases and 13 bases, with 16 bases remaining between them. The CDR3 covers 12 residues. Looked up from germline, CDR1 is LNHDA and CDR2 is SQIVND (reference sequence). CDR3: CASSSRRQQSTF. For the CDR3, the DNA is TGTGCCAGTAGTAGCCGCCGCCAACAGAGCACCTTC.

The V call is TRBV4-2, the J call TRBJ1-2; D is uncertain. The CDR3 extends over 14 amino acids. V was cut by 7 bases and J by 3 bases, with 15 bases left in between. CDR1 and CDR2 (germline): LGHNA, YNFKEQ. The CDR3 here is CASNLGPADYGYTF. CDR3 DNA: TGTGCCAGCAACCTTGGGCCAGCCGACTATGGCTACACCTTC.

The genes are TRBV5-5 and TRBJ2-1, with 10 bases identical to TRBD2. The CDR3 has 17 residues. The germline V gene has CDR1 SGHKS and CDR2 YYEKEE (reference sequence). The V and J ends lost 2 bases and 10 bases, in that order; junction bases with no gene match: 15. CDR3 protein: CASSLLQGLAGAGEQFF. As DNA, the CDR3 is TGTGCCAGCAGCTTATTACAGGGGCTAGCGGGAGCTGGGGAGCAGTTCTTC.

This clone was seen once. The chain carries TRBV27 and TRBJ1-6; possibly TRBD1 for D (5 bases). The CDR3 is 14 amino acids. Germline V lookup: CDR1 MNHEY, CDR2 SMNVEV (reference sequence). V was cut by 3 bases and J by 9 bases, with 12 bases left in between. CDR3 sequence reads: CASSFRGGGSPLHF. The CDR3 bases are TGTGCCAGCAGTTTCCGCGGGGGAGGTTCACCCCTCCACTTT.